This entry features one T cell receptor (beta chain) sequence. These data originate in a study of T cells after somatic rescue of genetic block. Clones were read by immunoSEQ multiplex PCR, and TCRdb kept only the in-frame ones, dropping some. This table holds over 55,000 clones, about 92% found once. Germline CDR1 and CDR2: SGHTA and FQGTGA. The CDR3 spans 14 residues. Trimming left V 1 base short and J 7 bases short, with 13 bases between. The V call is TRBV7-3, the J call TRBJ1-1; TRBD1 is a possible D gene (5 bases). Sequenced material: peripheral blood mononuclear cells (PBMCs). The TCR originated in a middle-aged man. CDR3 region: CASSLSHGTGEAFF. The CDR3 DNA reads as TGTGCCAGCAGCTTAAGTCACGGGACGGGTGAAGCTTTCTTT.